One and the same sample provided the 8 T cell receptor beta chains below, sequenced in a study of PD-1 blockade in classical Hodgkin lymphoma (TCRdb year 2020). The library was built by means of the immunoSEQ multiplex PCR assay. TCRdb took over this immuneACCESS table, retaining in-frame rearrangements with V and J assigned. Such tables are incomplete; in checked studies, under half of the missing clones stem from an unresolved V gene, and the remainder is unexplained. Counted in this sample were 2,900 or so clones; 55% to 75% of them appeared once. Over 9.5% of the sample is in the top ten clones. Explained via the paper, the time point label denotes: cycle 1 day 1 (C1D1), immediately before nivolumab initiation. Every trial patient had relapsed after autologous stem cell transplantation, and cohorts A, B and C differed in prior brentuximab vedotin exposure. CD8+ T cells were purified from thawed PBMCs by magnetic negative selection with a Miltenyi CD8+ T cell isolation kit.

Sample: CD8+ T cells from blood, taken at baseline. The receptors stem from a human donor with classical Hodgkin lymphoma.

The chain is built from TRBV30 and TRBJ2-7; 10 nucleotides line up with TRBD1. V shed 4 bases, J shed 3 bases, and the junction held 3 bases outside the gene matches. CDR1 is GTSNPN and CDR2 is SVGIG in the germline V gene (reference sequence). This CDR3 contains 13 residues. CDR3 sequence (DNA): TGTGCCTGGATGCGGACAGGGGGCTACGAGCAGTACTTC. This codes for CAWMRTGGYEQYF. Complete variable domain (other parts from reference TRBV30 and TRBJ2-7): SQTIHQWPATLVQPVGSPLSLECTVEGTSNPNLYWYRQAAGRGLQLLFYSVGIGQISSEVPQNLSASRPQDRQFILSSKKLLLSDSGFYLCAWMRTGGYEQYFGPGTRLTVT.

The rearrangement joins TRBV30 to TRBJ2-5; D unresolved. Per germline, CDR1 GTSNPN and CDR2 SVGIG (reference sequence). This CDR3 has 13 residues. CDR3 amino acids: CAYLGDFQETQYF. Written as DNA, the CDR3 is TGTGCATACCTTGGGGATTTTCAAGAGACCCAGTACTTC.

V gene TRBV9 combines with J gene TRBJ2-1, with D unclear. Trimming left V 2 bases short and J 10 bases short, with 7 bases between. The length of the CDR3 is 11 residues. Germline CDR1 reads SGDLS; CDR2 reads YYNGEE. CDR3 coding DNA: TGTGCCAGCAGCGTGCGAAACGAGCAGTTCTTC. Its protein is CASSVRNEQFF. Supplemented by reference TRBV9 and TRBJ2-1, the full variable domain reads DSGVTQTPKHLITATGQRVTLRCSPRSGDLSVYWYQQSLDQGLQFLIQYYNGEERAKGNILERFSAQQFPDLHSELNLSSLELGDSALYFCASSVRNEQFFGPGTRLTVL.

The chain recombines TRBV27 with TRBJ2-5; maybe TRBD1 (5 bases). The J call may not be correct, given that the DNA end is closer to TRBJ2-7. This CDR3 has 14 residues. Germline CDR1 is MNHEY and CDR2 is SMNVEV (reference sequence). In DNA, the CDR3 is TGTGCCAGCAGTTTTCAGGGTGCATCCTACGAGCAGTACTTC. As protein: CASSFQGASYEQYF.

As DNA, the CDR3 is TGTGCCAGCAGTTTATCAGGAGGCAGGCCTGAAGCTTTCTTT. Residues: CASSLSGGRPEAFF. The chain carries TRBV27 and TRBJ1-1, with unresolved D. V lost 0 bases, J lost 6 bases, and 11 bases lay in between. This CDR3 spans 14 amino acids. In germline, CDR1 is MNHEY, CDR2 SMNVEV (reference sequence).

The J gene is TRBJ2-7, the V gene TRBV27; 11 bases match TRBD2. Per germline, CDR1 MNHEY and CDR2 SMNVEV (reference sequence). The trim removed 5 bases at V and 3 bases at J, leaving 9 bases unmatched. CDR3 length: 16 residues. CDR3 nucleotides: TGTGCCAGCAGTGGGGTCGGGACTAGCGGAATCTACGAGCAGTACTTC. Its translation: CASSGVGTSGIYEQYF.

This clone was seen a few times. The V gene is TRBV7-9, the J gene TRBJ1-2; D is unclear. Germline loops: CDR1 SEHNR, CDR2 FQNEAQ (reference sequence). Trimming cost V 5 bases and J 6 bases, with 13 bases left between them. The CDR3 loop spans 13 amino acids. CDR3 loop: CASSPSNIDGYTF. The CDR3 region has the DNA TGTGCCAGCAGCCCGTCCAATATCGATGGCTACACCTTC. Variable domain in full (rest from reference TRBV7-9 and TRBJ1-2): DTGVSQNPRHKITKRGQNVTFRCDPISEHNRLYWYRQTLGQGPEFLTYFQNEAQLEKSRLLSDRFSAERPKGSFSTLEIQRTEQGDSAMYLCASSPSNIDGYTFGSGTRLTVV.

This rearrangement joins TRBV4-1 to TRBJ2-5; 10 bases are a match to TRBD1. This CDR3 is built from 16 residues. Germline CDR1 and CDR2: MGHRA and YSYEKL. V shed 2 bases, J shed 5 bases, and the junction held 8 bases outside the gene matches. DNA for the CDR3: TGCGCCAGCAGCCAATACAGACAGGGGGCGCGGGAGACCCAGTACTTC. Its translation: CASSQYRQGARETQYF.